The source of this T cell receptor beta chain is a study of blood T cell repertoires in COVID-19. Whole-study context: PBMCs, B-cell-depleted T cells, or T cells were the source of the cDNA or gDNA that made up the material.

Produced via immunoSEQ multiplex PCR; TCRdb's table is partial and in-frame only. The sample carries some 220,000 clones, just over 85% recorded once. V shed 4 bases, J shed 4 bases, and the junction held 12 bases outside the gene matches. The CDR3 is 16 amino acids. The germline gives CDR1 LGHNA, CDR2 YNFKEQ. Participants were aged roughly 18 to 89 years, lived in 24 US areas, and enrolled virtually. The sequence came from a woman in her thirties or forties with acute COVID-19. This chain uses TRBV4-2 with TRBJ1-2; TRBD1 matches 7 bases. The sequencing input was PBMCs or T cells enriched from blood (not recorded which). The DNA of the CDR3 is TGTGCCAGCAGCCCTAGTACTGGGACAGTTATCTATGGCTACACCTTC. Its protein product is CASSPSTGTVIYGYTF.